Presented here are 24 T cell receptor beta chains from one specimen sequenced in a study of identical twins. One entry per CDR3 protein results from TCRdb running MiXCR on the 5' RACE reads. The sample has some 1,600,000 distinct CDR3 sequences; under 35% are singletons. The sequenced sample consisted of cord blood. These TCRs come from a newborn girl in good health.

The V call is TRBV9, the J call TRBJ2-3; 7 positions agree with TRBD2. The CDR3 is made up of 15 amino acids. Unmatched junction bases numbered 7, after V lost 2 bases and J lost 4 bases. Germline V gives CDR1 SGDLS, CDR2 YYNGEE. Written as DNA, the CDR3 is TGTGCCAGCAGCGTGACCGGACTAGTCTCAGATACGCAGTATTTT. As protein: CASSVTGLVSDTQYF.

V and J are TRBV4-2 and TRBJ2-7; 12 nucleotides line up with TRBD2. V trimming: 0 bases; J trimming: 2 bases; junction bases outside the gene matches: 5. Germline V gene lookup returns CDR1 LGHNA and CDR2 YNFKEQ. The CDR3 has 17 residues. CDR3: CASSQDPGLAGPYEQYF. The CDR3 region has the DNA TGTGCCAGCAGCCAAGATCCCGGACTAGCGGGACCCTACGAGCAGTACTTC.

The chain carries TRBV6-6 and TRBJ2-5; no clear D. CDR3 length equals 15 residues. V shed 2 bases and J shed 5 bases, with 15 bases lying between them. Germline CDR1 and CDR2: MNHNY and SVGAGI (reference sequence). CDR3 protein: CASSYVLSASETQYF. The CDR3 DNA reads as TGTGCCAGCAGTTACGTTTTATCAGCGAGCGAGACCCAGTACTTC.

The sample holds a few counts of this clonotype. This rearrangement joins TRBV28 to TRBJ1-2; D uncertain. Germline CDR1 is MDHEN and CDR2 is SYDVKM. There are 15 residues in the CDR3. V was shortened by 3 bases and J by 4 bases, with 15 bases between the two germline ends. The DNA for the CDR3 is TGTGCCAGCAGTTTGGGGAAGCCGGCCCCCTATGGCTACACCTTC. It is translated as CASSLGKPAPYGYTF.

The CDR3 is CASSQRTGEKAFF. DNA of the CDR3: TGTGCCAGCAGCCAAAGGACAGGGGAGAAAGCTTTCTTT. The genes are TRBV4-2 and TRBJ1-1, with 9 bases fitting TRBD1. With 2 bases clipped from V and 9 bases from J, the junction kept 4 bases outside the gene matches. The CDR3 is made up of 13 amino acids. CDR1 and CDR2 from the germline V gene are LGHNA and YNFKEQ.

This clonotype was seen at least ten times. The gene calls are TRBV29-1 and TRBJ2-7, with D uncertain. V dropped 4 bases and J dropped 0 bases, with 13 bases sitting between them. The CDR3 is made up of 14 amino acids. Germline V CDR1 and CDR2: SQVTM, ANQGSEA. CDR3 nucleotide sequence: TGCAGCGTTGGGTTCCAGGAGAGCTCCTACGAGCAGTACTTC. Its protein product is CSVGFQESSYEQYF.

This clonotype has just a few counts. This chain uses TRBV6-1 with TRBJ1-4; 7 bases agree with TRBD1. Germline assignment: CDR1 MNHNS and CDR2 SASEGT. The CDR3 is 16 residues long. J lost 4 bases, V lost 4 bases, and 9 bases had no gene match. The CDR3 spells CASSGTGVWGNEKLFF. The CDR3 nucleotides are TGTGCCAGCAGTGGCACAGGGGTATGGGGTAATGAAAAACTGTTTTTT.

This rearrangement joins TRBV9 to TRBJ2-3; D is undetermined. The CDR3 contains 16 residues. Between the trimmed V and J ends, which lost 0 bases and 2 bases, there was a span of 13 bases. The germline gives CDR1 SGDLS, CDR2 YYNGEE. CDR3 region: CASSVGRGPSTDTQYF. In DNA form, the CDR3 reads TGTGCCAGCAGCGTAGGCCGCGGCCCCTCCACAGATACGCAGTATTTT.

This clonotype was recorded many times. This chain links TRBV2 with TRBJ2-5, with D perhaps given as TRBD1 or TRBD2 (5 bases each). CDR3 length: 15 amino acids. Germline V gives CDR1 SNHLY, CDR2 FYNNEI. The germline V and J ends were trimmed by 5 bases and 4 bases, with 17 bases remaining between them. This chain's CDR3 is CASSPGTEFGETQYF. The CDR3 nucleotides read TGTGCCAGCAGTCCCGGGACGGAGTTCGGAGAGACCCAGTACTTC. The variable domain in full, with the rest retrieved from reference TRBV2 and TRBJ2-5, is EPEVTQTPSHQVTQMGQEVILRCVPISNHLYFYWYRQILGQKVEFLVSFYNNEISEKSEIFDDQFSVERPDGSNFTLKIRSTKLEDSAMYFCASSPGTEFGETQYFGPGTRLLVL.

This clonotype was detected a few times. The chain carries TRBV5-6 and TRBJ2-5; D possibly uses TRBD1 or TRBD2 (5 bases each). The CDR3 spans 15 residues. V lost 2 bases and J lost 4, with 15 bases in between. The germline V gene encodes CDR1 SGHDT and CDR2 YYEEEE. The CDR3 spells CASSFLGLARETQYF. CDR3 in DNA: TGTGCCAGCAGCTTCTTGGGGCTAGCCCGAGAGACCCAGTACTTC.

This clonotype was counted only a few times. A read error may produce the germline difference seen at one junction end. This sequence joins TRBV20-1 and TRBJ1-4, with 9 nucleotides matching TRBD1. This CDR3 comprises 15 residues. The V gene's germline CDR1 is DFQATT and CDR2 SNEGSKA (reference sequence). The CDR3 loop reads CSARDGTGTNKKLFF. The DNA for the CDR3 is TGCAGTGCTAGGGATGGGACAGGGACTAATAAAAAACTGTTTTTT.

The chain employs TRBV14 and TRBJ1-2; no clear D. From germline, CDR1 is SGHDN and CDR2 FVKESK. Trimming removed 0 bases at V and 6 bases at J, with 23 bases between. The CDR3 contains 18 residues. The CDR3 spells CASSQEAGSYRRRNGYTF. CDR3 sequence (DNA): TGTGCCAGCAGCCAAGAGGCGGGCAGTTATAGGAGGCGGAATGGCTACACCTTC.

This sequence joins TRBV20-1 and TRBJ2-7; perhaps TRBD2 as D (6 bases). Germline CDR1 is DFQATT and CDR2 is SNEGSKA (reference sequence). This CDR3 is 14 amino acids long. The ends were cut back, 0 bases at V and 3 bases at J, with 12 bases in the middle. DNA of the CDR3: TGCAGTGCTAGAGATTGGGCGGGAAACTACGAGCAGTACTTC. It is translated as CSARDWAGNYEQYF.

This clonotype was observed a handful of times. V is TRBV4-2 and J is TRBJ1-5; D possibly corresponds to TRBD1 (5 bases). Between the trimmed V and J ends, which lost 3 bases and 4 bases, there was a span of 13 bases. CDR1 LGHNA and CDR2 YNFKEQ come from the germline V gene. This CDR3 comprises 15 residues. DNA of the CDR3: TGTGCCAGCAGCCACGAACGGAGGGGAAATCAGCCCCAGCATTTT. The encoded protein is CASSHERRGNQPQHF.

This clonotype was detected a few times. This chain joins TRBV3-1 and TRBJ2-5; a weak D match, TRBD2 (5 bases). Germline V lookup: CDR1 LGHDT, CDR2 YNNKEL (reference sequence). V was pared by 7 bases and J by 5 bases, with 23 bases between. The CDR3 spans 16 residues. The CDR3 bases are TGTGCCAGCACCCCTAGCCCCCTAGAGAGTTGGGAGACCCAGTACTTC. As protein: CASTPSPLESWETQYF.

This clonotype was seen a handful of times. The V call is TRBV5-1, the J call TRBJ2-3, with 8 bases lining up with TRBD2. The CDR3 contains 17 residues. The V and J ends lost 6 bases and 7 bases, in that order; junction bases with no gene match: 19. Germline V gives CDR1 SGHRS, CDR2 YFSETQ. The CDR3 sequence is CASTREGLGAPGNTQYF. The CDR3 bases are TGCGCCAGCACTCGGGAGGGCCTGGGGGCCCCGGGGAATACGCAGTATTTT.

This clonotype has only a few counts. V and J are TRBV28 and TRBJ1-3; D unresolved. The V end was cut by 2 bases, the J end by 2 bases, with 10 bases between. This CDR3 is built from 15 residues. CDR1 and CDR2 from the germline V gene are MDHEN and SYDVKM. In DNA, the CDR3 is TGTGCCAGCAGTTTACCGACGGTTCCTGGAAACACCATATATTTT. It specifies CASSLPTVPGNTIYF.

V usage is TRBV12-3 or TRBV12-4 and J usage is TRBJ2-3; 8 nucleotides align to TRBD2. V dropped 7 bases and J dropped 4; count of bases not matched to a gene: 13. The CDR3 is 16 residues long. CDR3 in DNA: TGTGCCAGCAAGAGGCCCGGGACTAGAGGCGCAGATACGCAGTATTTT. Residues: CASKRPGTRGADTQYF.

The genes are TRBV10-3 and TRBJ2-3; possible D gene TRBD1, 5 bases. The CDR3 extends over 15 amino acids. V lost 4 bases and J lost 0, with 11 bases in between. From germline, CDR1 is ENHRY and CDR2 SYGVKD. The CDR3 bases are TGTGCCATCAGTGCAAGGGGAACTAGCACAGATACGCAGTATTTT. The encoded protein is CAISARGTSTDTQYF.

This clonotype was seen more than once but under ten times. This chain connects TRBV20-1 to TRBJ1-5, with D tentatively TRBD1 (5 bases). The V and J ends lost 5 bases and 4 bases respectively, with 21 bases between them. Germline V CDR1 and CDR2: DFQATT, SNEGSKA (reference sequence). The CDR3 runs 16 residues. Here the CDR3 DNA reads TGCAGTGCTGGAAGGAGGATTGGGGGAACGAATCAGCCCCAGCATTTT. Amino acids: CSAGRRIGGTNQPQHF.

J is TRBJ1-1 and V is TRBV5-6; no firm D call. The germline V gene has CDR1 SGHDT and CDR2 YYEEEE. The CDR3 has 15 residues. V was pared by 5 bases and J by 5 bases, with 19 bases between. The CDR3 sequence: CASRPIGPLGTEAFF. Here the CDR3 DNA reads TGTGCCAGCAGGCCAATCGGACCCCTGGGGACTGAAGCTTTCTTT.

The rearrangement uses TRBV10-3 and TRBJ2-7; TRBD2 aligns across 13 bases. V shed 3 bases and J 0 bases; nucleotides not matched to a gene: 2. Germline CDR1 ENHRY, CDR2 SYGVKD. There are 16 residues in the CDR3. The CDR3 is CAISEGTSGASYEQYF. In nucleotides, the CDR3 is TGTGCCATCAGTGAAGGGACTAGCGGGGCCTCCTACGAGCAGTACTTC.

The CDR3 DNA sequence: TGCGCCAGCAGACCGACCAGGACTAGCGGCTCCTACAATGAGCAGTTCTTC. Protein sequence: CASRPTRTSGSYNEQFF. The genes are TRBV5-1 and TRBJ2-1; 10 bases align to TRBD2. The CDR3 length is 17 residues. Germline V gene sequence: CDR1 SGHRS, CDR2 YFSETQ. Germline trimming cut 5 bases from V and 0 bases from J; bases unmatched to any gene: 8.

This sequence joins TRBV25-1 and TRBJ2-1; TRBD1 matches at 9 bases. After removal of 5 bases from V and 1 base from J, the junction contained 6 bases not matched to a gene. CDR3 length equals 16 residues. Germline CDR1 and CDR2: MGHDK and SYGVNS. CDR3 sequence: CASSTTGTGSYNEQFF. CDR3 bases: TGTGCCAGCAGTACAACCGGGACAGGGTCCTACAATGAGCAGTTCTTC.